One sample yielded the 30 T cell receptor beta chains listed below, sequenced in a study of neoadjuvant anti-PD-1 for oral cavity cancer. The time point denotes: after neoadjuvant nivolumab, at surgical resection. TCRdb's table, derived via immunoSEQ multiplex PCR, lists solely in-frame clones and lacks some. Of about 14,000 clones listed, 60% to 80% were seen once; the top ten hold approximately 3.2%. This material consisted of PBMCs, taken after nivolumab (anti-PD-1) treatment. These receptors were collected from a person aged 40-85 years with oral cavity squamous cell carcinoma.

This clone was seen more than once but under ten times. The genes are TRBV2 and TRBJ2-3; 12 positions match TRBD2. Germline loops: CDR1 SNHLY, CDR2 FYNNEI. The CDR3 spans 15 residues. The J segment lost 4 bases and the V segment lost 8 bases, leaving 7 bases of the junction unmatched. Here the CDR3 reads CASWTSGIVADTQYF. DNA of the CDR3: TGTGCCAGCTGGACTAGCGGGATAGTAGCAGATACGCAGTATTTT.

This chain connects TRBV27 to TRBJ2-7, with 10 bases aligning to TRBD1. Germline-derived CDR1 and CDR2 are MNHEY and SMNVEV (reference sequence). CDR3 size: 14 residues. With 3 bases clipped from V and 4 bases from J, the junction kept 3 bases outside the gene matches. The CDR3 DNA is TGTGCCAGCAGTTTGGGGACAGGGGCTTACGAGCAGTACTTC. Its translation is CASSLGTGAYEQYF.

The genes are TRBV10-3 and TRBJ2-7, with D possibly TRBD2 on 6 matching bases. Trimming took 9 bases from V and 6 from J, leaving 21 bases between them. CDR1 ENHRY and CDR2 SYGVKD come from the germline V gene. The CDR3 covers 14 residues. The DNA of the CDR3 is TGTGCCATTGACTCCTCTGCGGGAAAGGGCGAGCAGTACTTC. It encodes CAIDSSAGKGEQYF.

V and J are TRBV21-1 and TRBJ2-7. TRBV21-1 corresponds to a pseudogene. This CDR3 comprises 14 residues. The DNA of the CDR3 is TGTGCCAGGGGGGTATTTGGTGAGACGGGCGAGCAGTACTTC. This gives the protein CARGVFGETGEQYF.

V gene TRBV5-1 combines with J gene TRBJ1-1; TRBD1 aligns across 7 bases. After removal of 6 bases from V and 1 base from J, the junction contained 6 bases not matched to a gene. Germline CDR1 and CDR2: SGHRS and YFSETQ. The CDR3 has 14 amino acids. The CDR3 bases are TGCGCCAGCAACTCGGGACAGTCGAACACTGAAGCTTTCTTT. Its protein product is CASNSGQSNTEAFF.

The J gene is TRBJ2-2, the V gene TRBV6-5; weak D call: TRBD1 (5 bases). The ends were cut back, 6 bases at V and 8 bases at J, with 10 bases in the middle. Germline V gene sequence: CDR1 MNHEY, CDR2 SVGAGI. This CDR3 has 12 amino acids. In DNA form, the CDR3 reads TGTGCCAGCAGCCAGGGCCTTGGGGAGCTGTTTTTT. Residues: CASSQGLGELFF.

The chain combines TRBV10-1 with TRBJ2-5; D may match TRBD1 or TRBD2 (5 bases each). Trimming shortened V by 0 bases and J by 5 bases, and 13 bases separated the two germline ends. The CDR3 contains 15 residues. Per germline, CDR1 WNHNN and CDR2 SYGVQD (reference sequence). CDR3 coding DNA: TGCGCCAGCAGTGAGTCGGGACGTGGCTTGGAGACCCAGTACTTC. The encoded protein is CASSESGRGLETQYF.

This clone appeared a few times. The chain employs TRBV2 and TRBJ2-4, with 7 bases matching TRBD1. Unmatched junction bases numbered 5, after V lost 0 bases and J lost 0 bases. Germline CDR1 and CDR2: SNHLY and FYNNEI. The CDR3 totals 17 residues. The CDR3 DNA reads TGTGCCAGCAGTGAAGCGCTTACAGGGGTAGCCAAAAACATTCAGTACTTC. Translation gives CASSEALTGVAKNIQYF. Full variable domain (remainder filled in from reference TRBV2 and TRBJ2-4): EPEVTQTPSHQVTQMGQEVILRCVPISNHLYFYWYRQILGQKVEFLVSFYNNEISEKSEIFDDQFSVERPDGSNFTLKIRSTKLEDSAMYFCASSEALTGVAKNIQYFGAGTRLSVL.

On this clone: This sample also contains other DNA sequences that code for the same CDR3. This chain joins TRBV6-5 and TRBJ1-2; perhaps TRBD1 as D (5 bases). The V end was cut by 2 bases, the J end by 7 bases, with 17 bases between. Germline CDR1 reads MNHEY; CDR2 reads SVGAGI. This CDR3 has 15 residues. CDR3 DNA sequence: TGTGCCAGCAGTTACGTCCGGACATCAACCGGTGGCTACACCTTC. This encodes CASSYVRTSTGGYTF.

The rearrangement joins TRBV7-9 to TRBJ2-7; no reliable D call. CDR1 is SEHNR, CDR2 FQNEAQ, per germline (reference sequence). V shed 5 bases and J shed 2 bases, with 10 bases lying between them. CDR3 size: 13 residues. The CDR3 bases are TGTGCCAGCAGCCGGACGGCAACCTACGAGCAGTACTTC. Amino acids: CASSRTATYEQYF.

This rearrangement joins TRBV19 to TRBJ2-7; TRBD2 agrees at 14 bases. V was pared by 9 bases and J by 4 bases, with 11 bases of the junction left unmatched. The CDR3 runs 16 residues. Germline V gives CDR1 LNHDA, CDR2 SQIVND (reference sequence). The CDR3 loop reads CARGGRTSGRQYEQYF. CDR3 bases: TGTGCCAGGGGGGGGAGGACTAGCGGGAGGCAATACGAGCAGTACTTC.

The V call is TRBV6-6, the J call TRBJ2-7; TRBD2 aligns across 10 bases. Per germline, CDR1 MNHNY and CDR2 SVGAGI (reference sequence). Losses at the gene ends were 7 bases for V and 6 bases for J; bases not matched to a gene: 9. This CDR3 is 14 amino acids long. The CDR3 DNA reads as TGTGCCAGCAATGAGCTAGCGGGAGCTGGCGAGCAGTACTTC. Residues: CASNELAGAGEQYF.

The chain has TRBV2 and TRBJ2-7, with no clear D. Deletions cut 8 bases from V and 0 bases from J, with 11 bases between. Per germline, CDR1 SNHLY and CDR2 FYNNEI. The CDR3 loop spans 13 amino acids. CDR3 sequence reads: CASESASSYEQYF. For the CDR3, the DNA is TGTGCCAGCGAGTCGGCGAGCTCCTACGAGCAGTACTTC.

This rearrangement joins TRBV10-3 to TRBJ1-2; possibly TRBD1 for D (5 bases). The ends were cut back, 4 bases at V and 4 bases at J, with 13 bases in the middle. The CDR3 contains 14 residues. Per the germline V gene, CDR1 is ENHRY and CDR2 is SYGVKD. The CDR3: CAISGQDGGYGYTF. The CDR3 DNA reads as TGTGCCATCAGTGGTCAGGACGGGGGCTATGGCTACACCTTC.

This clone occurred once. The V and J genes are TRBV27 and TRBJ2-1; 8 bases align to TRBD1. The germline V gene encodes CDR1 MNHEY and CDR2 SMNVEV (reference sequence). This CDR3 contains 16 residues. Trimming removed 4 bases from V and 1 base from J; junction bases left unmatched: 6. In DNA form, the CDR3 reads TGTGCCAGCAGTTCTAAAGGGACAGGTTCCTACAATGAGCAGTTCTTC. It encodes CASSSKGTGSYNEQFF.

The rearrangement links TRBV2 to TRBJ2-3, with D perhaps matching TRBD1 or TRBD2 (7 bases each). Germline V gene data show CDR1 as SNHLY and CDR2 as FYNNEI. The length of the CDR3 is 14 residues. V gave up 6 bases and J gave up 1 base, with 11 bases separating them. As DNA, the CDR3 is TGTGCCAGCAGGACAGGGAGGGGCACAGATACGCAGTATTTT. Translation gives CASRTGRGTDTQYF.

This sequence joins TRBV30 and TRBJ2-1; TRBD2 is a possible D gene (5 bases). The germline CDR1 and CDR2 sequences are GTSNPN and SVGIG (reference sequence). CDR3 length: 15 residues. Trimming removed 0 bases from V and 6 bases from J, with 15 bases in between. DNA of the CDR3: TGTGCCTGGAGTGTAGGTAGAGGGAATTCCAATGAGCAGTTCTTC. The encoded protein is CAWSVGRGNSNEQFF.

The rearrangement uses TRBV11-2 and TRBJ2-2, with D possibly being TRBD1 or TRBD2 (6 bases each). Trimming removed 5 bases from V and 0 bases from J, with 10 bases in between. The CDR3 is 15 residues long. Germline V gives CDR1 SGHAT, CDR2 FQNNGV. The CDR3 nucleotides are TGTGCCAGCAGCCAGGGGACTTCGAACACCGGGGAGCTGTTTTTT. The encoded protein is CASSQGTSNTGELFF.

This chain joins TRBV28 and TRBJ1-1, with 8 bases identical to TRBD1. Germline assignment: CDR1 MDHEN and CDR2 SYDVKM. This CDR3 region has 15 residues. The V and J ends lost 6 bases and 0 bases, in that order; junction bases with no gene match: 6. The CDR3 nucleotides are TGTGCCAGCAGGACAGGGGCCACCATGAACACTGAAGCTTTCTTT. As protein: CASRTGATMNTEAFF.

This clone was seen once. This sequence joins TRBV7-8 and TRBJ2-7; no reliable D call. Trimming shortened V by 5 bases and J by 6 bases, and 11 bases separated the two germline ends. Germline values: CDR1 SGHVS, CDR2 FQNEAQ. The CDR3 extends over 12 amino acids. The CDR3 protein is CASSQSWSEQYF. Written as DNA, the CDR3 is TGTGCCAGCAGCCAATCCTGGAGCGAGCAGTACTTC.

This rearrangement joins TRBV15 to TRBJ2-1, with D maybe TRBD2 (6 bases). Trimming removed 3 bases from V and 10 bases from J, with 10 bases in between. CDR3 length equals 12 residues. Germline V gene sequence: CDR1 LNHNV, CDR2 YYDKDF (reference sequence). This CDR3 reads CATSRPGAEQFF. CDR3 DNA sequence: TGTGCCACCAGCAGGCCGGGAGCCGAGCAGTTCTTC.

The chain employs TRBV19 and TRBJ2-2, with TRBD2 matching 7 bases. Germline CDR1 and CDR2: LNHDA and SQIVND (reference sequence). J was trimmed by 8 bases and V by 6 bases; bases with no gene match: 9. The CDR3 has 14 amino acids. The CDR3 DNA reads TGTGCCAGTAGAAACTCCGGGCGGGAGGGGGAGCTGTTTTTT. Its protein is CASRNSGREGELFF.

The rearrangement links TRBV6-5 to TRBJ1-2; D ambiguous. The CDR3 contains 11 residues. The germline gives CDR1 MNHEY, CDR2 SVGAGI. V lost 5 bases and J lost 2, with 3 bases in between. This CDR3 is CASSNNYGYTF. CDR3 bases: TGTGCCAGCAGTAACAACTATGGCTACACCTTC.

The CDR3 is CASSLRGRAVLNEQFF. The CDR3 region has the DNA TGTGCCAGCAGCTTACGGGGGAGGGCCGTGTTAAATGAGCAGTTCTTC. The chain is built from TRBV7-9 and TRBJ2-1, with 7 bases fitting TRBD2. Looked up from germline, CDR1 is SEHNR and CDR2 is FQNEAQ (reference sequence). The trim removed 2 bases at V and 7 bases at J, leaving 11 bases unmatched. There are 16 residues in the CDR3.

This clone was observed once. The chain recombines TRBV4-2 with TRBJ2-1; the D gene could be TRBD1 or TRBD2 (6 bases each). Germline V lookup: CDR1 LGHNA, CDR2 YNFKEQ. CDR3 length equals 17 residues. V lost 2 bases, J lost 9 bases, and 23 bases lay in between. CDR3 residues: CASSQTPEGSGAGEQFF. CDR3 nucleotide sequence: TGTGCCAGCAGCCAAACCCCTGAGGGATCGGGGGCGGGTGAGCAGTTCTTC.

The chain has TRBV27 and TRBJ2-2; 13 bases are shared with TRBD2. This CDR3 contains 18 residues. Germline CDR1 reads MNHEY; CDR2 reads SMNVEV (reference sequence). V lost 1 base, J lost 5 bases, and 7 bases stayed unmatched. The CDR3 DNA is TGTGCCAGCAGTTTATTACTAGCGGGAGGGCCGGGAACCGGGGAGCTGTTTTTT. Encoded protein: CASSLLLAGGPGTGELFF.

The chain couples TRBV29-1 to TRBJ2-5; possibly TRBD1 or TRBD2 for D (6 bases each). The CDR3 contains 15 residues. Trimming stripped 4 bases from V and 5 bases from J, with 20 bases between. CDR1 is SQVTM and CDR2 is ANQGSEA in the germline V gene. CDR3 in DNA: TGCAGCGTTGGAGGGGGGACCTCCACTCTCGAGACCCAGTACTTC. It encodes CSVGGGTSTLETQYF. The full variable domain, its missing parts supplied by reference TRBV29-1 and TRBJ2-5, is SAVISQKPSRDICQRGTSLTIQCQVDSQVTMMFWYRQQPGQSLTLIATANQGSEATYESGFVIDKFPISRPNLTFSTLTVSNMSPEDSSIYLCSVGGGTSTLETQYFGPGTRLLVL.

The chain combines TRBV5-1 with TRBJ2-4, with TRBD1 matching over 9 bases. V trimming: 4 bases; J trimming: 6 bases; junction bases outside the gene matches: 2. Germline-derived CDR1 and CDR2 are SGHRS and YFSETQ. The CDR3 is 13 amino acids. The CDR3 region has the DNA TGCGCCAGCAGCCCGGGACAGGGAAACATTCAGTACTTC. Translating gives CASSPGQGNIQYF.

This chain connects TRBV6-1 to TRBJ2-7; no firm D call. The CDR3 sequence is 11 residues long. The V end was cut by 7 bases, the J end by 2 bases, with 6 bases between. Germline CDR1 is MNHNS and CDR2 is SASEGT. Here the CDR3 reads CASIFTYEQYF. The CDR3 DNA follows: TGTGCCAGCATCTTCACCTACGAGCAGTACTTC.

The sample holds one count of this clone. This chain uses TRBV11-2 with TRBJ2-3, with 9 bases fitting TRBD2. Germline V gene sequence: CDR1 SGHAT, CDR2 FQNNGV. V trimming: 4 bases; J trimming: 2 bases; junction bases outside the gene matches: 16. There are 19 residues in the CDR3. The CDR3 loop is CASSSQRGTSRSFTDTQYF. The CDR3 nucleotides are TGTGCCAGCAGCTCTCAAAGGGGGACTAGCAGATCATTCACAGATACGCAGTATTTT.